The next 24 T cell receptor beta chains were all read from a single sample in a study of OX40 agonist ivuxolimab in advanced cancers. Library preparation used the immunoSEQ multiplex PCR assay. In TCRdb, the immuneACCESS table is reduced to in-frame sequences with V and J assigned. These tables do not hold every clone; where another copy was compared, an unresolved V gene accounts for under half, and the others remain unexplained. The sample includes tens of thousands of clones, with around 91% observed a single time. Around an eighth of the sample belongs to the ten largest clones. This specimen consisted of CD4+ or CD8+ T cells sorted from blood, obtained in a trial of the OX40 agonist ivuxolimab. The receptor source for this set is an adult with an advanced solid tumor such as melanoma, head and neck, liver or kidney cancer.

This chain connects TRBV19 to TRBJ1-5, with TRBD1 matching 10 bases. V dropped 8 bases and J dropped 5; count of bases not matched to a gene: 9. The CDR3 totals 15 residues. Per germline, CDR1 LNHDA and CDR2 SQIVND (reference sequence). The CDR3 reads CASEWRQGADQPQHF. CDR3 bases: TGTGCCAGTGAGTGGAGACAGGGGGCCGATCAGCCCCAGCATTTT.

Only a few counts were recorded for this clone. Germline is not matched at one junction end, which may reflect a read error. The chain combines TRBV27 with TRBJ2-3, with unresolved D. CDR1 and CDR2 (germline): MNHEY, SMNVEV (reference sequence). The CDR3 is 14 amino acids. The CDR3 spells CASSLFVSTDTQYF. DNA for the CDR3: TGTGCCAGCAGCTTATTCGTAAGCACAGATACGCAGTATTTT.

The chain links TRBV5-4 to TRBJ1-1; 8 bases align to TRBD1. The CDR3 covers 12 residues. J was trimmed by 6 bases and V by 4 bases; bases with no gene match: 2. Per the germline V gene, CDR1 is SGHNT and CDR2 is YYREEE (reference sequence). CDR3 loop: CASSAGGPEAFF. The CDR3 DNA reads as TGTGCCAGCAGCGCAGGGGGCCCTGAAGCTTTCTTT.

The V and J genes are TRBV5-8 and TRBJ2-7; no firm D call. The germline V gene encodes CDR1 SGHTS and CDR2 YDEGEE. Trimming shortened V by 0 bases and J by 3 bases, and 10 bases separated the two germline ends. The CDR3 totals 14 residues. DNA of the CDR3: TGTGCCAGCAGCTTGGATGGAGATCTCTACGAGCAGTACTTC. As protein: CASSLDGDLYEQYF.

The chain has TRBV27 and TRBJ2-1; D possibly corresponds to TRBD2 (7 bases). The CDR3 totals 16 residues. Germline V gene data show CDR1 as MNHEY and CDR2 as SMNVEV (reference sequence). The V and J ends lost 7 bases and 4 bases respectively, with 20 bases between them. The CDR3 spells CASTTVLGGLYNEQFF. For the CDR3, the DNA is TGTGCCAGCACCACTGTGCTGGGGGGGCTTTACAATGAGCAGTTCTTC.

The chain couples TRBV2 to TRBJ2-7; D unresolved. This CDR3 has 12 amino acids. Trimming stripped 3 bases from V and 7 bases from J, with 10 bases between. CDR1 SNHLY and CDR2 FYNNEI come from the germline V gene. In nucleotides, the CDR3 is TGTGCCAGCAGTGACTGGGTAGGGGAGCAGTACTTC. Amino acid sequence: CASSDWVGEQYF.

The chain carries TRBV28 and TRBJ1-4, with a weak D call TRBD1 (6 bases). Trimming took 5 bases from V and 6 from J, leaving 19 bases between them. CDR3 length: 16 amino acids. Germline V gives CDR1 MDHEN, CDR2 SYDVKM. The CDR3 DNA is TGTGCCAGCAGTCCCTATCCAGGGGCCCAGGATGAAAAACTGTTTTTT. It translates to CASSPYPGAQDEKLFF. The whole variable domain, remainder taken from reference TRBV28 and TRBJ1-4, is DVKVTQSSRYLVKRTGEKVFLECVQDMDHENMFWYRQDPGLGLRLIYFSYDVKMKEKGDIPEGYSVSREKKERFSLILESASTNQTSMYLCASSPYPGAQDEKLFFGSGTQLSVL.

V usage is TRBV27 and J usage is TRBJ1-6; no definite D call. V gave up 3 bases and J gave up 10 bases, with 10 bases separating them. CDR3 length equals 13 residues. Germline V lookup: CDR1 MNHEY, CDR2 SMNVEV (reference sequence). CDR3 in amino acids: CASSLRAGSPLHF. The DNA of the CDR3 is TGTGCCAGCAGTTTGAGGGCGGGCTCACCCCTCCACTTT.

The V call is TRBV29-1, the J call TRBJ1-4, with a tentative D call TRBD1 (6 bases). This CDR3 spans 13 amino acids. Trimming removed 6 bases from V and 5 bases from J, with 13 bases in between. CDR1 is SQVTM and CDR2 is ANQGSEA in the germline V gene. CDR3 in amino acids: CSVADRLNEKLFF. Here the CDR3 DNA reads TGCAGCGTAGCAGACAGGCTCAATGAAAAACTGTTTTTT.

This clone was seen once. The chain combines TRBV7-2 with TRBJ2-7, with 10 bases lining up with TRBD2. The CDR3 totals 18 residues. CDR1 is SGHTA, CDR2 FQGNSA, per germline. The V and J ends lost 6 bases and 6 bases, in that order; junction bases with no gene match: 20. The CDR3 here is CASRLHQGLAGVSGEQYF. DNA for the CDR3: TGTGCCAGCAGACTCCACCAGGGGCTAGCGGGGGTATCGGGCGAGCAGTACTTC.

This chain joins TRBV29-1 and TRBJ2-7, with 7 positions matching TRBD1. The CDR3 extends over 15 amino acids. Germline CDR1 reads SQVTM; CDR2 reads ANQGSEA. J lost 2 bases, V lost 1 base, and 8 bases had no gene match. The CDR3 DNA reads as TGCAGCGTTGAAGGACACAGGGGTGACCCCTACGAGCAGTACTTC. It translates to CSVEGHRGDPYEQYF.

This chain joins TRBV10-1 and TRBJ2-1; D not resolved. The ends were cut back, 0 bases at V and 0 bases at J, with 9 bases in the middle. CDR3 length equals 16 residues. CDR1 and CDR2 from the germline V gene are WNHNN and SYGVQD (reference sequence). In nucleotides, the CDR3 is TGCGCCAGCAGTGAGTCTGTCGCGAGCTCCTACAATGAGCAGTTCTTC. Residues: CASSESVASSYNEQFF.

CDR3 nucleotide sequence: TGTGCCAGCAGCCACTATTCGGCTAGCGAAGAGACCCAGTACTTC. Its protein is CASSHYSASEETQYF. The chain employs TRBV13 and TRBJ2-5; maybe TRBD2 (6 bases). The germline V and J ends were trimmed by 5 bases and 3 bases, with 16 bases remaining between them. CDR3 length: 15 residues. Per germline, CDR1 PRHDT and CDR2 FYEKMQ (reference sequence).

The V and J genes are TRBV21-1 and TRBJ2-3; TRBD2 is taken as the D call from the table, unchecked against the DNA. TRBV21-1 is described as a pseudogene. The CDR3 has 20 residues. The CDR3, as DNA: TGTGCCAGCAGCCCCCGGACTCTAGCGGGGGCCCTCGTACGCACAGATACGCAGTATTTT. Translating it yields CASSPRTLAGALVRTDTQYF.

The chain has TRBV7-9 and TRBJ1-2, with 8 bases aligning to TRBD1. Trimming cost V 4 bases and J 8 bases; bases outside gene matches: 9. The CDR3 is made up of 14 amino acids. The germline V gene has CDR1 SEHNR and CDR2 FQNEAQ (reference sequence). The CDR3 coding sequence is TGTGCCAGCAGCTACGACAGGGGCACGGGCGGCTACACCTTC. Translating it yields CASSYDRGTGGYTF.

The chain carries TRBV5-8 and TRBJ2-7; D is perhaps TRBD1 or TRBD2 (5 bases each). Trimming cost V 5 bases and J 0 bases, with 18 bases left between them. CDR1 is SGHTS and CDR2 is YDEGEE in the germline V gene. This CDR3 region has 16 residues. CDR3 in DNA: TGTGCCAGCAGTTTTCAGGGATGGAGGAGCTCCTACGAGCAGTACTTC. As protein: CASSFQGWRSSYEQYF.

This sequence joins TRBV29-1 and TRBJ2-7; no reliable D call. There are 12 residues in the CDR3. Germline-derived CDR1 and CDR2 are SQVTM and ANQGSEA. V was pared by 0 bases and J by 3 bases, with 6 bases between. The CDR3 DNA follows: TGCAGCGTTGAAGAAATGGGCTACGAGCAGTACTTC. It specifies CSVEEMGYEQYF.

The chain is built from TRBV28 and TRBJ2-1; TRBD2 is a possible D gene (6 bases). This CDR3 region has 15 residues. The germline V and J ends were trimmed by 7 bases and 2 bases, with 15 bases remaining between them. Per germline, CDR1 MDHEN and CDR2 SYDVKM. The CDR3 DNA reads as TGTGCCAGCAAACCCACACTAGCCCCCTACAATGAGCAGTTCTTC. Protein sequence: CASKPTLAPYNEQFF. The full variable domain, completed using reference TRBV28 and TRBJ2-1, is DVKVTQSSRYLVKRTGEKVFLECVQDMDHENMFWYRQDPGLGLRLIYFSYDVKMKEKGDIPEGYSVSREKKERFSLILESASTNQTSMYLCASKPTLAPYNEQFFGPGTRLTVL.

The J gene is TRBJ1-2, the V gene TRBV6-5; tentatively, D is TRBD1 (5 bases). The germline V gene has CDR1 MNHEY and CDR2 SVGAGI. V gave up 4 bases and J gave up 2 bases, with 14 bases separating them. The CDR3 extends over 15 amino acids. CDR3 loop: CASSFVPQDNYGYTF. The CDR3 coding sequence is TGTGCCAGCAGTTTTGTCCCACAGGACAACTATGGCTACACCTTC.

The chain combines TRBV5-6 with TRBJ1-2; D unclear. The CDR3 runs to 13 residues. The V gene's germline CDR1 is SGHDT and CDR2 YYEEEE. V was shortened by 0 bases and J by 4 bases, with 7 bases between the two germline ends. CDR3 loop: CASSLVGGYGYTF. CDR3 sequence (DNA): TGTGCCAGCAGCTTGGTGGGCGGCTATGGCTACACCTTC. The entire variable domain, with the rest obtained from reference TRBV5-6 and TRBJ1-2, is as follows: DAGVTQSPTHLIKTRGQQVTLRCSPKSGHDTVSWYQQALGQGPQFIFQYYEEEERQRGNFPDRFSGHQFPNYSSELNVNALLLGDSALYLCASSLVGGYGYTFGSGTRLTVV.

The V gene is TRBV19, the J gene TRBJ2-5; TRBD2 is a possible D gene (6 bases). This CDR3 contains 15 residues. Germline-derived CDR1 and CDR2 are LNHDA and SQIVND (reference sequence). V was shortened by 5 bases and J by 1 base, with 14 bases between the two germline ends. The CDR3 DNA reads TGTGCCAGTAGTCCCCAGCGGGTTAGCCAAGAGACCCAGTACTTC. Its protein is CASSPQRVSQETQYF.

V is TRBV7-9 and J is TRBJ1-2, with unresolved D. Trimming pared 5 bases from V and 8 bases from J, leaving 21 bases between. The CDR3 is 15 residues long. Germline V gene sequence: CDR1 SEHNR, CDR2 FQNEAQ (reference sequence). DNA of the CDR3: TGTGCCAGCAGCAAACCGAACGACGGCTTAGGGGGCTACACCTTC. Translating it yields CASSKPNDGLGGYTF.

The genes are TRBV7-6 and TRBJ2-5; D might be TRBD1 (5 bases). CDR1 and CDR2 (germline): SGHVS, FNYEAQ. CDR3 size: 15 residues. The ends were cut back, 5 bases at V and 2 bases at J, with 15 bases in the middle. CDR3 in amino acids: CASSPMGPRQETQYF. The DNA of the CDR3 is TGTGCCAGCAGCCCAATGGGGCCGAGGCAAGAGACCCAGTACTTC.

The chain recombines TRBV13 with TRBJ1-4; D gene unclear. CDR3 length: 12 residues. V lost 3 bases and J lost 5, with 4 bases in between. Germline assignment: CDR1 PRHDT and CDR2 FYEKMQ (reference sequence). The CDR3 nucleotides read TGTGCCAGCAGCTTCGAGAATGAAAAACTGTTTTTT. It codes for CASSFENEKLFF.